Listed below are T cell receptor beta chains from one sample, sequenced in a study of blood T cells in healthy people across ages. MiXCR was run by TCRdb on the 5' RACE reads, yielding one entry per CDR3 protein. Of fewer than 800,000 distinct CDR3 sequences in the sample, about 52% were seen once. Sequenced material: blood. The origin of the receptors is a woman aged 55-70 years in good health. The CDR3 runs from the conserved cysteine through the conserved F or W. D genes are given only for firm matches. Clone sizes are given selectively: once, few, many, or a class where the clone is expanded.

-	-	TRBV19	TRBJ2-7	CASSIEGSYEQYF	TGTGCCAGTAGTATAGAGGGCTCCTACGAGCAGTACTTC
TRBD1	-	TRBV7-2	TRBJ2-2	CASSSGTGETGELFF	TGTGCCAGCAGCTCCGGGACAGGGGAAACCGGGGAGCTGTTTTTT
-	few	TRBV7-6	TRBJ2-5	CASSLSVNQETQYF	TGTGCCAGCAGCTTATCGGTAAACCAAGAGACCCAGTACTTC
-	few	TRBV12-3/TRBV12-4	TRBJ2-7	CASTTDTGTYEQYF	TGTGCCAGCACCACGGACACAGGCACCTACGAGCAGTACTTC
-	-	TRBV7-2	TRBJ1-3	CASSVKVSGNTIYF	TGTGCCAGCAGCGTAAAGGTTTCTGGAAACACCATATATTTT
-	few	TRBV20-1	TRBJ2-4	CSASIGLAKNIQYF	TGCAGTGCTAGTATCGGACTAGCCAAAAACATTCAGTACTTC
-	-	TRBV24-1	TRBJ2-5	CATGTQETQYF	TGTGCCACCGGGACCCAAGAGACCCAGTACTTC
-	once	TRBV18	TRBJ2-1	CASSPLHNNEQFF	TGTGCCAGCTCACCACTTCATAACAATGAGCAGTTCTTC
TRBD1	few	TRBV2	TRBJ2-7	CASSDFGTGGTYEQYF	TGTGCCAGCAGTGATTTTGGGACAGGGGGTACCTACGAGCAGTACTTC
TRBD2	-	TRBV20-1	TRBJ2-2	CSASLTSGVAGELFF	TGCAGTGCTAGCCTGACTAGCGGAGTGGCGGGGGAGCTGTTTTTT
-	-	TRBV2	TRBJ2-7	CAADRDRGYEQYF	TGTGCCGCGGACCGGGACCGCGGGTACGAGCAGTACTTC
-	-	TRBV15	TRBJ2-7	CATSRGPLRSEQYF	TGTGCCACCAGCAGAGGTCCCTTACGATCCGAGCAGTACTTC
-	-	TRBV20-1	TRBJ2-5	CRKQGDQETQYF	TGCAGGAAACAGGGAGACCAAGAGACCCAGTACTTC
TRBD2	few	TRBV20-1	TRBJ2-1	CSARAPSGRFDEQFF	TGCAGTGCTAGAGCCCCTAGCGGGAGGTTCGATGAGCAGTTCTTC
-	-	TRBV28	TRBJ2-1	CASSFSEIYNEQFF	TGTGCCAGCAGTTTTTCAGAGATCTACAATGAGCAGTTCTTC
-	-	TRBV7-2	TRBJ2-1	CASKPPDGSYNEQFF	TGTGCCAGCAAGCCTCCTGATGGGTCCTACAATGAGCAGTTCTTC
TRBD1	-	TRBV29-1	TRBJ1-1	CSVAQRGTGVTEAFF	TGCAGCGTTGCCCAGCGGGGGACAGGGGTCACTGAAGCTTTCTTT
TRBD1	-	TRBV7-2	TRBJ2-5	CASSPSGTGAREQYF	TGTGCCAGCAGCCCCTCCGGGACAGGGGCGAGGGAGCAGTACTTC
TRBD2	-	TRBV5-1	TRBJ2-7	CASSWSDSGAYNEQYF	TGCGCCAGCAGCTGGTCGGATAGCGGGGCCTACAATGAGCAGTACTTC
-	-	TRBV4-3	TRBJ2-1	CASSLQTYNEQFF	TGCGCCAGCAGCCTTCAGACCTACAATGAGCAGTTCTTC
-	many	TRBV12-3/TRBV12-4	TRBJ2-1	CASSFRTEQFF	TGTGCCAGCAGTTTTCGGACGGAACAGTTCTTC
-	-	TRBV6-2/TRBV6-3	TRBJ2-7	CASSYNQRQSPYEQYF	TGTGCCAGCAGTTACAATCAGCGGCAGAGTCCCTACGAGCAGTACTTC
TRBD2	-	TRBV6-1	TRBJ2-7	CASSPRASGRRSSYEQYF	TGTGCCAGCAGTCCTAGGGCTAGCGGGAGGAGGAGCTCCTACGAGCAGTACTTC
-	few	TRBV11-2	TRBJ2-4	CASSLGTQGHKNIQYF	TGTGCCAGCAGCTTAGGGACCCAGGGACACAAAAACATTCAGTACTTC